A selection of T cell receptor beta chains follows, all from one sample in a study of T cells in Graves' hyperthyroidism and ophthalmopathy. TCRdb re-derived calls from the multiplex PCR reads in MiXCR, one entry per CDR3 protein. In the table there are 450,000 to 700,000 distinct CDR3 sequences, around 45% of which are singletons. Sample: peripheral blood or thyroid tissue (not recorded which). Receptors originate from a woman in her late teens or twenties with Graves' hyperthyroidism. Each CDR3 is given with its conserved first and last residue. A D gene is named only where the DNA matches it firmly. Clone size appears in some rows only: once, few, many, or a class for an expanded clone.

V,size,D,J,CDR3,DNA
TRBV7-9,NA,TRBD1,TRBJ2-6,CASSGSTGAVGSTEAF,TGTGCCAGCAGCGGTTCGACAGGGGCCGTGGGAAGCACTGAAGCTTTC
TRBV20-1,many,NA,TRBJ1-2,CSASIRQDYGYTF,TGCAGTGCTAGTATTCGACAGGACTATGGCTACACCTTC
TRBV7-9,NA,NA,TRBJ2-1,CASSDRTKQFF,TGTGCCAGCAGCGACCGGACCAAGCAGTTCTTC
TRBV6-6,NA,NA,TRBJ2-7,CASSATETSYEQYF,TGTGCCAGCAGCGCTACAGAAACTTCTTACGAGCAGTACTTC
TRBV14,NA,NA,TRBJ2-1,CASSTGKNNEQFF,TGTGCCAGCAGCACAGGGAAGAACAATGAGCAGTTCTTC
TRBV29-1,once,NA,TRBJ1-2,CSVEDKNEGYTF,TGCAGCGTTGAAGACAAGAACGAGGGATACACCTTC
TRBV7-2,many,TRBD2,TRBJ2-7,CASSRLASSGRYEQYF,TGTGCCAGCAGCCGCCTTGCCTCCAGCGGGAGGTACGAGCAGTACTTC
TRBV6-5,NA,TRBD2,TRBJ2-3,CASSYSARLAGAPDTQYF,TGTGCCAGCAGTTACTCTGCCAGGCTAGCGGGAGCTCCAGATACGCAGTATTTT
TRBV7-2,once,NA,TRBJ2-7,CASSLASSGHEQYF,TGTGCCAGCAGCTTAGCGAGCTCTGGACACGAGCAGTACTTC
TRBV7-7,many,NA,TRBJ2-7,CASSLGSREQYF,TGTGCTAGCAGCTTAGGTTCTCGGGAGCAGTACTTC
TRBV7-8,NA,TRBD2,TRBJ2-7,CASSLSGANEQYF,TGTGCCAGCAGCTTAAGCGGGGCCAATGAGCAGTACTTC
TRBV12-3/TRBV12-4,NA,NA,TRBJ1-5,CASSFRTARYEHF,TGTGCCAGCAGTTTCAGGACAGCGCGATACGAGCATTTT
TRBV29-1,NA,NA,TRBJ1-1,CSVEGAGNTEAFF,TGCAGCGTTGAAGGGGCGGGGAACACTGAAGCTTTCTTT
TRBV2,many,NA,TRBJ2-5,CASSEMGGQETQYF,TGTGCCAGCAGTGAAATGGGGGGCCAAGAGACCCAGTACTTC
TRBV7-9,NA,NA,TRBJ1-2,CASPRGDYGYTF,TGTGCTAGCCCCCGGGGCGACTATGGCTACACCTTC
TRBV20-1,NA,TRBD2,TRBJ2-5,CSAITGLAGQQETQYF,TGCAGTGCCATAACGGGACTAGCGGGACAACAAGAGACCCAGTACTTC
TRBV20-1,NA,NA,TRBJ2-7,CSASGVYEQYF,TGCAGTGCTAGTGGGGTGTACGAGCAGTACTTC
TRBV20-1,NA,NA,TRBJ2-7,CSARSRQETYEQYF,TGCAGTGCTAGGTCCCGACAGGAGACCTACGAGCAGTACTTC
TRBV5-1,many,NA,TRBJ1-2,CASSLPGQVSYGYTF,TGCGCCAGCAGCTTGCCGGGACAAGTATCCTATGGCTACACCTTC
TRBV20-1,NA,TRBD2,TRBJ2-2,CSAGTSGRNTGELFF,TGCAGTGCTGGGACTAGCGGGAGGAACACCGGGGAGCTGTTTTTT
TRBV7-9,NA,NA,TRBJ1-5,CASNQPDRNSNQPQHF,TGTGCCAGCAACCAACCCGACCGAAATAGCAATCAGCCCCAGCATTTT
TRBV19,NA,NA,TRBJ1-5,CASSPPGQGTQPQHF,TGTGCCAGCAGTCCACCGGGGCAGGGGACTCAGCCCCAGCATTTT
TRBV20-1,NA,TRBD2,TRBJ2-1,CSARDHAGGAYNEQFF,TGCAGTGCTAGAGATCACGCGGGAGGGGCCTACAATGAGCAGTTCTTC
TRBV2,NA,TRBD1,TRBJ1-5,CASRGTGSNQPQHF,TGTGCCAGCCGTGGGACAGGGAGCAATCAGCCCCAGCATTTT
TRBV12-3/TRBV12-4,NA,NA,TRBJ2-1,CASSLGERTYNEQFF,TGTGCCAGCAGTTTAGGCGAGCGGACCTACAATGAGCAGTTCTTC
TRBV10-3,many,TRBD1,TRBJ1-2,CAISEGQGAANYGYTF,TGTGCCATCAGTGAGGGACAGGGGGCCGCTAACTATGGCTACACCTTC
TRBV9,NA,NA,TRBJ1-4,CASSGTANDEKLFF,TGTGCCAGCAGCGGGACAGCTAATGATGAAAAACTGTTTTTT
TRBV29-1,many,NA,TRBJ2-5,CSVEGQVDQETQYF,TGCAGCGTTGAGGGGCAGGTAGACCAAGAGACCCAGTACTTC
TRBV7-9,NA,NA,TRBJ1-4,CASSQDTGAIITNEKLFF,TGTGCCAGCAGCCAAGATACGGGGGCGATAATAACTAATGAAAAACTGTTTTTT
TRBV28,few,TRBD2,TRBJ2-5,CASRKAGTPRNAETQYF,TGTGCCAGCAGAAAAGCGGGAACCCCTCGAAATGCGGAGACCCAGTACTTC
TRBV29-1,many,NA,TRBJ1-2,CSVTVDSGGFYGYTF,TGCAGCGTGACAGTGGATTCGGGGGGATTCTATGGCTACACCTTC
TRBV29-1,once,TRBD1,TRBJ2-7,CSVGDSLSYEQYF,TGCAGCGTAGGGGACAGCCTCTCCTACGAGCAGTACTTC
TRBV2,many,NA,TRBJ1-4,CASSAGQPNEKLFF,TGTGCCAGCAGTGCCGGACAGCCAAATGAAAAACTGTTTTTT
TRBV20-1,NA,NA,TRBJ1-2,CSAMVSYGNTF,TGCAGTGCTATGGTCAGTTACGGAAACACCTTC
TRBV19,few,NA,TRBJ2-7,CATIGRSYEQYF,TGTGCCACCATCGGTCGGTCCTACGAGCAGTACTTC
TRBV20-1,NA,NA,TRBJ1-1,CSAKPGFSDTEAFF,TGCAGTGCTAAGCCGGGATTTAGCGACACTGAAGCTTTCTTT
TRBV11-1,once,TRBD2,TRBJ2-7,CASSAGKASGHEQYF,TGTGCCAGCAGCGCAGGAAAGGCTAGCGGGCATGAGCAGTACTTC
TRBV18,few,TRBD2,TRBJ2-7,CASSRGREDEQYF,TGTGCCAGCTCACGAGGGAGGGAAGACGAGCAGTACTTC
TRBV18,many,NA,TRBJ1-4,CASSPQQGNEKLFF,TGTGCCAGCTCACCTCAACAGGGCAATGAAAAACTGTTTTTT
TRBV4-3,NA,NA,TRBJ2-5,CASSHVNTEETQYF,TGCGCCAGCAGCCACGTGAACACTGAAGAGACCCAGTACTTC
TRBV27,many,NA,TRBJ2-7,CASSSGTRSYEQYF,TGTGCCAGCAGCTCCGGGACTCGTTCCTACGAGCAGTACTTC
TRBV2,NA,NA,TRBJ2-3,CASRSPGTQYF,TGTGCCAGCAGATCTCCGGGGACGCAGTATTTT
TRBV11-2,few,NA,TRBJ1-4,CASSFLTGPVGEKLFF,TGTGCCAGCAGCTTCCTTACAGGGCCCGTTGGGGAAAAACTGTTTTTT
TRBV7-9,many,NA,TRBJ2-6,CASSLFRAGANVLTF,TGTGCCAGCAGCTTATTCAGGGCTGGGGCCAACGTCCTGACTTTC
TRBV29-1,many,TRBD1,TRBJ1-2,CSVEAQNFDRAYGYTF,TGCAGCGTTGAAGCTCAAAATTTCGACAGGGCCTATGGCTACACCTTC
TRBV6-2/TRBV6-3,few,NA,TRBJ1-2,CASSSRDTRDLGGGYGYTF,TGTGCCAGCAGTTCCCGGGACACGAGGGATCTGGGTGGTGGCTATGGCTACACCTTC
TRBV27,NA,TRBD1,TRBJ2-7,CASSSDRAVYEQYF,TGTGCCAGCAGTTCAGACAGGGCAGTCTACGAGCAGTACTTC
TRBV29-1,NA,NA,TRBJ2-2,CSVETGNTGGLFF,TGCAGCGTAGAGACAGGGAACACCGGGGGGCTGTTTTTT
TRBV5-1,NA,TRBD2,TRBJ2-7,CASSSGTSGSHEQYF,TGCGCCAGCAGCTCCGGGACTAGCGGGAGCCACGAGCAGTACTTC
TRBV20-1,NA,TRBD2,TRBJ2-7,CSARDRLAGGEQYF,TGCAGTGCTAGAGATAGGCTAGCGGGAGGCGAGCAGTACTTC
TRBV19,NA,NA,TRBJ1-1,CASSSGGRGTEAFF,TGTGCCAGTAGTTCCGGGGGGCGAGGGACTGAAGCTTTCTTT
TRBV15,NA,TRBD1,TRBJ2-7,CATSRGRGPSTGDEQYF,TGTGCCACCAGCAGAGGTAGGGGGCCTTCGACAGGGGACGAGCAGTACTTC
TRBV6-6,once,TRBD1,TRBJ2-7,CASGRQGEQYF,TGTGCCAGCGGAAGACAGGGGGAGCAGTACTTC
TRBV27,NA,NA,TRBJ2-2,CASSPDSYELFF,TGTGCCAGCAGTCCAGACTCCTACGAGCTGTTTTTT
TRBV7-3,NA,NA,TRBJ2-2,CASSLTGIGELFF,TGTGCCAGCAGCTTAACCGGGATAGGGGAGCTGTTTTTT